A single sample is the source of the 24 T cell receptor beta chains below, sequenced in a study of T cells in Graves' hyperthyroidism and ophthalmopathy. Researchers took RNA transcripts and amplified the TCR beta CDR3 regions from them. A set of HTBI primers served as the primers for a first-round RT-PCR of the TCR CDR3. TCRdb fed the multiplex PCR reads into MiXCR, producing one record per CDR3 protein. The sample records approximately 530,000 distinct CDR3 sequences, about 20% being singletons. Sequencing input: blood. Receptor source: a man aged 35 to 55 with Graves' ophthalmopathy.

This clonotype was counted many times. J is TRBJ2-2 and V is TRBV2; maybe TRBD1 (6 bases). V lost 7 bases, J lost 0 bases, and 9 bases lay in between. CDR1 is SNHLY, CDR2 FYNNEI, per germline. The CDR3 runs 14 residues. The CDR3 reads CASKDRANTGELFF. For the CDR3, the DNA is TGTGCCAGCAAGGACAGAGCGAACACCGGGGAGCTGTTTTTT.

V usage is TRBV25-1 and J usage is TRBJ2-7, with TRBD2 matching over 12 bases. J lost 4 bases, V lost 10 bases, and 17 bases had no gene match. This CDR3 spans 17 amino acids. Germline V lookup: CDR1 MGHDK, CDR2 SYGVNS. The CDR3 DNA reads TGTGCCACCCAGGCCCGTCCCTCGACTAGCGGGAGATACGAGCAGTACTTC. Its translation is CATQARPSTSGRYEQYF.

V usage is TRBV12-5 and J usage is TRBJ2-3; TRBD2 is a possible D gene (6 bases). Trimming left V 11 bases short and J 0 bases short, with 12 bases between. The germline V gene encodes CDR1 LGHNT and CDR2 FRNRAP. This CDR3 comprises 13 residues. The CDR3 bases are TGTGCTGACCGGGACTCGAGCACAGATACGCAGTATTTT. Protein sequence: CADRDSSTDTQYF.

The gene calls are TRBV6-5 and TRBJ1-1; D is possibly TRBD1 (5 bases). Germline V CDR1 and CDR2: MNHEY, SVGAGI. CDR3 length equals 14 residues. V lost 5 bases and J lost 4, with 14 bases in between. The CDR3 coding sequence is TGTGCCAGCAGTGTTGAGGGGTTTAGCACTGAAGCTTTCTTT. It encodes CASSVEGFSTEAFF.

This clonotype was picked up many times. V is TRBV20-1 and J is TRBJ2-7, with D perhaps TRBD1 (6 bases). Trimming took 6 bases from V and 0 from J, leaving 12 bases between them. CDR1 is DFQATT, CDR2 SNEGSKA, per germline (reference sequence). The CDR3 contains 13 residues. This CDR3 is CSAERDNSYEQYF. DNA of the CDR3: TGCAGTGCAGAACGGGACAACTCCTACGAGCAGTACTTC.

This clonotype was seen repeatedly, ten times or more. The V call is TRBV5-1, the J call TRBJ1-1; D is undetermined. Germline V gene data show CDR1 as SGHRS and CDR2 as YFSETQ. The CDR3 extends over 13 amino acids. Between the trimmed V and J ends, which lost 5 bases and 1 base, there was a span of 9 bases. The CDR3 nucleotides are TGCGCCAGCAGGTCCCCGCGGAACACTGAAGCTTTCTTT. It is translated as CASRSPRNTEAFF.

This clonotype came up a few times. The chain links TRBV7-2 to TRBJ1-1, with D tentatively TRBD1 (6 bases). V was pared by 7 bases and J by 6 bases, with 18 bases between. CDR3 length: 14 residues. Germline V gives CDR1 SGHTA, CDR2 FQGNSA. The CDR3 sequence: CASKLGGAGAEAFF. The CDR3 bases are TGTGCCAGCAAATTAGGGGGTGCAGGGGCTGAAGCTTTCTTT.

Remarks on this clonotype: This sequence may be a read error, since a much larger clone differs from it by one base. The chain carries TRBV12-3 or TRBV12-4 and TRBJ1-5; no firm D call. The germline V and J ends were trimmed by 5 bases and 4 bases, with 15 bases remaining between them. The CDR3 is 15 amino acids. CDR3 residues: CASSPAPSGNQPQHF. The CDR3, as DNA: TGTGCCAGCAGTCCGGCCCCGTCGGGGAATCAGCCCCAGCATTTT.

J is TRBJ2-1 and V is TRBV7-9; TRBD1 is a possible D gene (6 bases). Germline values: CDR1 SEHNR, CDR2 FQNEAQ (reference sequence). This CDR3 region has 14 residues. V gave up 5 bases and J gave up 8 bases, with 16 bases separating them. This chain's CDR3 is CASSPKNRDHEQFF. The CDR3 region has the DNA TGTGCCAGCAGCCCTAAAAACAGGGACCATGAGCAGTTCTTC.

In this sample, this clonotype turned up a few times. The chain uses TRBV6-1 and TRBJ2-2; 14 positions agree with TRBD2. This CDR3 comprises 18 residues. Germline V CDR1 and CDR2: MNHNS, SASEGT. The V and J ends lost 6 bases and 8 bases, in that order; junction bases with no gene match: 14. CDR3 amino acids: CASRPTTGTSGSSGELFF. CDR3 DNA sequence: TGTGCCAGCAGACCTACTACCGGGACTAGCGGGAGTTCTGGGGAGCTGTTTTTT.

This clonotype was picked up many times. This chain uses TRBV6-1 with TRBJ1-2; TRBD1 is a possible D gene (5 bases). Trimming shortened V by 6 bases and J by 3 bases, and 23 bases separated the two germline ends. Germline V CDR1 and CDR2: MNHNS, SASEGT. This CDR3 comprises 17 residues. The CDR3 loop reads CASSIEKGAGTDYGYTF. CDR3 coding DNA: TGTGCCAGCAGCATAGAAAAAGGGGCAGGAACTGACTATGGCTACACCTTC.

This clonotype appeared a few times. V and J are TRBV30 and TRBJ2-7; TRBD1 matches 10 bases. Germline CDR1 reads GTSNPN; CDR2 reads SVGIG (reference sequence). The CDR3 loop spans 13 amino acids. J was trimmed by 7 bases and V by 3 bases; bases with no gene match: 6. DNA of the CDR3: TGTGCCTGGAGGGGACAGGGGATTGGGGAGCAGTACTTC. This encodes CAWRGQGIGEQYF.

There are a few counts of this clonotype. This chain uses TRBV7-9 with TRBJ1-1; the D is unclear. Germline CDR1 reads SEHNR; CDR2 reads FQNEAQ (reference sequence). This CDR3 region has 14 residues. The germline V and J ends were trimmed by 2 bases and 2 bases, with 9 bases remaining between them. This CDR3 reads CASSLYTVNTEAFF. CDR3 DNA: TGTGCCAGCAGCTTATATACAGTTAACACTGAAGCTTTCTTT.

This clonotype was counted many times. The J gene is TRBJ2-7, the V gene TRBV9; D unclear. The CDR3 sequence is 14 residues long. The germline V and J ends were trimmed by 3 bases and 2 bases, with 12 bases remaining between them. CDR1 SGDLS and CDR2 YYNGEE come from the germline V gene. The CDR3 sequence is CASSAQTQAYEQYF. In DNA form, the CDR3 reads TGTGCCAGCAGCGCCCAGACGCAAGCCTACGAGCAGTACTTC.

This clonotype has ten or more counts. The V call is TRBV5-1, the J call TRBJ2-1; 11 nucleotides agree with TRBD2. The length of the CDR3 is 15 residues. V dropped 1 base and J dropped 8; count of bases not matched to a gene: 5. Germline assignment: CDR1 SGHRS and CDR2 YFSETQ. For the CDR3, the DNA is TGCGCCAGCAGCTTGACTAGCGGGAGCATCTATGAGCAGTTCTTC. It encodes CASSLTSGSIYEQFF.

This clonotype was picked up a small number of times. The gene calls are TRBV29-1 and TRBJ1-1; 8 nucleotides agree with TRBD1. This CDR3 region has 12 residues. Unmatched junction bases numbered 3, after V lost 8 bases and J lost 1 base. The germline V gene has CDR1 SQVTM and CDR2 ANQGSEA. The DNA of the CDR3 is TGCAGCTTCCAGGGGGCGAACACTGAAGCTTTCTTT. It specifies CSFQGANTEAFF.

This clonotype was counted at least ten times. In DNA, the CDR3 is TGTGCCAGCAGCTGGGGATCTAACTATGGCTACACCTTC. Its translation: CASSWGSNYGYTF. The genes are TRBV11-2 and TRBJ1-2; D ambiguous. V was pared by 4 bases and J by 0 bases, with 6 bases between. This CDR3 spans 13 amino acids. Germline loops: CDR1 SGHAT, CDR2 FQNNGV.

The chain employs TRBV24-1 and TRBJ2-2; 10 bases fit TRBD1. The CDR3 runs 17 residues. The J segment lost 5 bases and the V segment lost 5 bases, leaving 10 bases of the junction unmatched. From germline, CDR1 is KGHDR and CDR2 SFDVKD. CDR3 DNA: TGTGCCACCAGTGCTGGTGGACAGGGGGATTATACCGGGGAGCTGTTTTTT. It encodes CATSAGGQGDYTGELFF.

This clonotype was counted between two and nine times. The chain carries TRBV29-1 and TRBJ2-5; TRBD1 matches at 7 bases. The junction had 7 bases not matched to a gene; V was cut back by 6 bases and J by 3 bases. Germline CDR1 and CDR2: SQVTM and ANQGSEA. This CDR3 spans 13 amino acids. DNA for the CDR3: TGCAGCGTGCTCAGGGGGTATAAAGAGACCCAGTACTTC. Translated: CSVLRGYKETQYF.

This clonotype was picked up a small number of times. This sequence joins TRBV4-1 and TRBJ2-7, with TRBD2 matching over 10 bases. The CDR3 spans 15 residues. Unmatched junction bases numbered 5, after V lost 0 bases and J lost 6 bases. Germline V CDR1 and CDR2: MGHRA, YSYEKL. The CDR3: CASSQDGRTSGEQYF. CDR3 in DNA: TGCGCCAGCAGCCAAGACGGGAGGACTAGCGGCGAGCAGTACTTC.

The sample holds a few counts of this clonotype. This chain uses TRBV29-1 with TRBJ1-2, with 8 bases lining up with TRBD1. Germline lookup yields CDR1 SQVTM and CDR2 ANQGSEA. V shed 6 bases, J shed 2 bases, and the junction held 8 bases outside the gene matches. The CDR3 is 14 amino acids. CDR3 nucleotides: TGCAGCGTCCGGACAGGGCCCTGGAACTATGGCTACACCTTC. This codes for CSVRTGPWNYGYTF.

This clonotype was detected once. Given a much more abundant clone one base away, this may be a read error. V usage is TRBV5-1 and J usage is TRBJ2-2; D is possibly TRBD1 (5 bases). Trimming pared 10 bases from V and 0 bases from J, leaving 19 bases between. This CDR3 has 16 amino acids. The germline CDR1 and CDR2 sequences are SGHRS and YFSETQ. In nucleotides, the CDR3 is TGCGCCGGCACCCCCGCGAGGACATCGAACACCGGGGAGCTGTTTTTT. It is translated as CAGTPARTSNTGELFF. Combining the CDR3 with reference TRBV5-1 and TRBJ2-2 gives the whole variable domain KAGVTQTPRYLIKTRGQQVTLSCSPISGHRSVSWYQQTPGQGLQFLFEYFSETQRNKGNFPGRFSGRQFSNSRSEMNVSTLELGDSALYLCAGTPARTSNTGELFFGEGSRLTVL.

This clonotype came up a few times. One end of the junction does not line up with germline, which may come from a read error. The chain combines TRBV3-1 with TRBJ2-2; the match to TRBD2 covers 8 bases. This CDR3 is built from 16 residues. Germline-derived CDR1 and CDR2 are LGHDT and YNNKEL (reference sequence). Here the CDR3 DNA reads TGTGCCAGCCGCCAACCCGCGGGGGGGAACACCGGGGAGCTGTTTTTT. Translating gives CASRQPAGGNTGELFF.

The CDR3 here is CASAWGDSNQPQHF. CDR3 DNA sequence: TGTGCTAGTGCCTGGGGGGATAGCAATCAGCCCCAGCATTTT. The chain employs TRBV12-5 and TRBJ1-5, with a tentative D call TRBD1 (5 bases). V was clipped by 7 bases and J by 0 bases, with 10 bases between them. Germline V gene sequence: CDR1 LGHNT, CDR2 FRNRAP. The CDR3 consists of 14 residues. Drawing the rest from reference TRBV12-5 and TRBJ1-5, the complete variable domain is DARVTQTPRHKVTEMGQEVTMRCQPILGHNTVFWYRQTMMQGLELLAYFRNRAPLDDSGMPKDRFSAEMPDATLATLKIQPSEPRDSAVYFCASAWGDSNQPQHFGDGTRLSIL.